The next 24 T cell receptor beta chains were all read from a single sample in a study of cytomegalovirus exposure and HLA in healthy donors. PCR primers comprised 60 Vbeta and 13 Jbeta primers. Measured with immunoSEQ multiplex PCR; TCRdb has only the in-frame clones, and not every one. This sample carries 84,000 or so clones, less than 85% of them seen once, and the ten largest clones take about an eighth. What was sequenced was PBMCs. The origin of the receptors is a human donor in good health.

The chain joins TRBV19 to TRBJ1-1; a possible D gene is TRBD1 (5 bases). This CDR3 is 13 amino acids long. Trimming took 5 bases from V and 11 from J, leaving 18 bases between them. Germline CDR1 is LNHDA and CDR2 is SQIVND (reference sequence). In DNA form, the CDR3 reads TGTGCCAGTAGTTCCAGGGCGACAGTCCAGGCTTTCTTT. Translation gives CASSSRATVQAFF.

The V call is TRBV7-2, the J call TRBJ2-5, with 8 bases identical to TRBD2. V shed 4 bases, J shed 5 bases, and the junction held 12 bases outside the gene matches. CDR1 is SGHTA and CDR2 is FQGNSA in the germline V gene. This CDR3 has 16 residues. The CDR3, as DNA: TGTGCCAGCAGCTCCCATGGGCGGGGGGTAGGGGAGACCCAGTACTTC. The encoded protein is CASSSHGRGVGETQYF.

The V call is TRBV7-9, the J call TRBJ1-2; tentative D call: TRBD1 (6 bases). The CDR3 has 14 residues. Between the trimmed V and J ends, which lost 5 bases and 4 bases, there was a span of 14 bases. Germline-derived CDR1 and CDR2 are SEHNR and FQNEAQ (reference sequence). DNA of the CDR3: TGTGCCAGCAGCCCGCAGGGGTTCGTCTATGGCTACACCTTC. It yields the protein CASSPQGFVYGYTF.

The chain is built from TRBV18 and TRBJ1-4; 12 bases align to TRBD1. The length of the CDR3 is 16 residues. Germline CDR1 reads KGHSH; CDR2 reads LQKENI. V lost 2 bases and J lost 7; bases outside the gene matches: 5. In nucleotides, the CDR3 is TGTGCCAGCTCACCATCGGGGACAGGGGGCGGTGAAAAACTGTTTTTT. The encoded protein is CASSPSGTGGGEKLFF.

Concerning this clone: Other DNA sequences in the same sample also yield this CDR3. CDR3: CASSLGGGETQYF. In DNA, the CDR3 is TGCGCCAGTAGTCTCGGGGGTGGGGAGACCCAGTACTTC. The rearrangement joins TRBV5-1 to TRBJ2-5, with a tentative D call TRBD2 (6 bases). The V end was cut by 8 bases, the J end by 5 bases, with 16 bases between. This CDR3 has 13 residues. The germline gives CDR1 SGHRS, CDR2 YFSETQ.

The chain combines TRBV27 with TRBJ2-2; TRBD1 matches 7 bases. Germline loops: CDR1 MNHEY, CDR2 SMNVEV (reference sequence). This CDR3 has 16 amino acids. V was clipped by 5 bases and J by 4 bases; unmatched bases: 10. In DNA, the CDR3 is TGTGCCAGCAGTAGAGCCGACAGGGCCGCCACCGGGGAGCTGTTTTTT. Protein: CASSRADRAATGELFF.

This chain connects TRBV29-1 to TRBJ2-5, with 9 bases identical to TRBD2. The germline gives CDR1 SQVTM, CDR2 ANQGSEA. V trimming: 6 bases; J trimming: 5 bases; junction bases outside the gene matches: 7. The CDR3 extends over 13 amino acids. CDR3 nucleotides: TGCAGCGTGTTAGCGGGGGCTAGCGAGACCCAGTACTTC. Residues: CSVLAGASETQYF.

This chain connects TRBV4-3 to TRBJ1-2; TRBD1 matches 7 bases. Germline CDR1 and CDR2: LGHNA and YSLEER. Trimming removed 4 bases from V and 7 bases from J; junction bases left unmatched: 9. The CDR3 totals 14 residues. CDR3 DNA sequence: TGCGCCAGCAGCCGGCACAGGGGTGGAAGTGGCTACACCTTC. This gives the protein CASSRHRGGSGYTF.

CDR3 nucleotides: TGTGCCAGCAGCCAGGCGGGCGGGGGGAGCTCCTACAATGAGCAGTTCTTC. This gives the protein CASSQAGGGSSYNEQFF. The chain recombines TRBV7-9 with TRBJ2-1; 8 bases agree with TRBD2. The CDR3 runs to 17 residues. V dropped 5 bases and J dropped 0; count of bases not matched to a gene: 9. CDR1 and CDR2 from the germline V gene are SEHNR and FQNEAQ (reference sequence).

The V gene is TRBV9, the J gene TRBJ2-1; 8 positions match TRBD1. CDR1 SGDLS and CDR2 YYNGEE come from the germline V gene. The CDR3 is made up of 16 amino acids. V lost 1 base and J lost 4; bases outside the gene matches: 7. CDR3 in DNA: TGTGCCAGCAGCGTACACAACAGGGGGTCATACAATGAGCAGTTCTTC. This sequence encodes CASSVHNRGSYNEQFF.

This clone was detected only a few times. The V call is TRBV6-6, the J call TRBJ1-1; TRBD1 matches at 9 bases. The CDR3 is made up of 15 amino acids. Germline V CDR1 and CDR2: MNHNY, SVGAGI (reference sequence). Losses at the gene ends were 6 bases for V and 0 bases for J; bases not matched to a gene: 5. The CDR3: CASRDTGGLNTEAFF. The CDR3 nucleotides read TGTGCCAGCAGGGACACAGGGGGCCTGAACACTGAAGCTTTCTTT.

This sequence joins TRBV2 and TRBJ1-1; 8 bases match TRBD1. V gave up 10 bases and J gave up 3 bases; unmatched junction bases: 13. Germline V gene lookup returns CDR1 SNHLY and CDR2 FYNNEI. CDR3 length equals 15 residues. CDR3 in amino acids: CATPGSRQGYTEAFF. DNA for the CDR3: TGTGCCACTCCAGGAAGTAGACAGGGGTACACTGAAGCTTTCTTT. Variable domain in full (rest from reference TRBV2 and TRBJ1-1): EPEVTQTPSHQVTQMGQEVILRCVPISNHLYFYWYRQILGQKVEFLVSFYNNEISEKSEIFDDQFSVERPDGSNFTLKIRSTKLEDSAMYFCATPGSRQGYTEAFFGQGTRLTVV.

This clone has a single count. The V call is TRBV7-6, the J call TRBJ2-7; 9 bases match TRBD1. CDR3 length: 15 residues. The V segment lost 5 bases and the J segment 2 bases; nucleotides outside the gene matches: 7. Germline V lookup: CDR1 SGHVS, CDR2 FNYEAQ. The CDR3 reads CASSEGQGLAYEQYF. CDR3 in DNA: TGTGCCAGCAGCGAGGGACAGGGTTTAGCCTACGAGCAGTACTTC.

The V call is TRBV9, the J call TRBJ2-1; TRBD2 might be the D (7 bases). The V gene's germline CDR1 is SGDLS and CDR2 YYNGEE. Trimming took 0 bases from V and 8 from J, leaving 15 bases between them. This CDR3 has 15 residues. CDR3 sequence reads: CASSVDGGASDEQFF. The CDR3, as DNA: TGTGCCAGCAGCGTAGATGGGGGGGCGTCTGATGAGCAGTTCTTC. The whole variable domain, filled in from reference TRBV9 and TRBJ2-1, reads DSGVTQTPKHLITATGQRVTLRCSPRSGDLSVYWYQQSLDQGLQFLIQYYNGEERAKGNILERFSAQQFPDLHSELNLSSLELGDSALYFCASSVDGGASDEQFFGPGTRLTVL.

This clone was seen a few times. The chain is built from TRBV2 and TRBJ1-1, with D uncertain. The germline V gene has CDR1 SNHLY and CDR2 FYNNEI. Trimming removed 4 bases from V and 5 bases from J, with 11 bases in between. CDR3 length: 13 amino acids. CDR3 DNA: TGTGCCAGCAGTGTTGCCGAGCGTACTGAAGCTTTCTTT. Translation gives CASSVAERTEAFF. Variable domain in full (rest from reference TRBV2 and TRBJ1-1): EPEVTQTPSHQVTQMGQEVILRCVPISNHLYFYWYRQILGQKVEFLVSFYNNEISEKSEIFDDQFSVERPDGSNFTLKIRSTKLEDSAMYFCASSVAERTEAFFGQGTRLTVV.

The rearrangement uses TRBV6-5 and TRBJ2-5; 7 bases align to TRBD2. Germline V lookup: CDR1 MNHEY, CDR2 SVGAGI. The CDR3 has 14 residues. V gave up 6 bases and J gave up 0 bases; unmatched junction bases: 4. The CDR3 coding sequence is TGTGCCAGCAGGGCGAGCGGGAACCAAGAGACCCAGTACTTC. Translation gives CASRASGNQETQYF.

The chain has TRBV10-2 and TRBJ1-5; TRBD1 is a possible D gene (5 bases). From germline, CDR1 is WSHSY and CDR2 SAAADI. The V and J ends lost 6 bases and 3 bases respectively, with 9 bases between them. The CDR3 runs 13 residues. The CDR3 is CASSSGNNQPQHF. CDR3 nucleotides: TGCGCCAGCAGCTCAGGGAACAATCAGCCCCAGCATTTT.

The genes are TRBV27 and TRBJ1-5, with a weak D call TRBD1 (5 bases). Trimming cost V 5 bases and J 3 bases, with 11 bases left between them. This CDR3 has 14 amino acids. The germline V gene encodes CDR1 MNHEY and CDR2 SMNVEV (reference sequence). Written as DNA, the CDR3 is TGTGCCAGCAGTACGACAGCCCCCAATCAGCCCCAGCATTTT. Translation: CASSTTAPNQPQHF.

V gene TRBV7-9 combines with J gene TRBJ1-6; maybe TRBD1 (6 bases). V dropped 4 bases and J dropped 10 bases, with 11 bases sitting between them. CDR1 and CDR2 from the germline V gene are SEHNR and FQNEAQ (reference sequence). CDR3 length: 13 amino acids. The CDR3 DNA reads TGTGCCAGCAGCTGGGAGGGGGAATCACCCCTCCACTTT. This gives the protein CASSWEGESPLHF. The variable domain in full, completed from reference TRBV7-9 and TRBJ1-6, reads DTGVSQNPRHKITKRGQNVTFRCDPISEHNRLYWYRQTLGQGPEFLTYFQNEAQLEKSRLLSDRFSAERPKGSFSTLEIQRTEQGDSAMYLCASSWEGESPLHFGNGTRLTVT.

V gene TRBV5-1 combines with J gene TRBJ1-3; D remains unclear. Trimming removed 4 bases at V and 3 bases at J, with 14 bases between. There are 15 residues in the CDR3. Per germline, CDR1 SGHRS and CDR2 YFSETQ. CDR3 bases: TGCGCCAGCAGCCCGGAGCCGGGTATTGGAAACACCATATATTTT. Translation gives CASSPEPGIGNTIYF.

J is TRBJ2-1 and V is TRBV4-1, with D possibly being TRBD2 (6 bases). Deletions cut 2 bases from V and 8 bases from J, with 13 bases between. Germline V gives CDR1 MGHRA, CDR2 YSYEKL. This CDR3 has 14 residues. CDR3 sequence reads: CASSQTSIRDEQFF. The DNA for the CDR3 is TGCGCCAGCAGCCAAACTAGCATCCGGGATGAGCAGTTCTTC.

The chain employs TRBV7-9 and TRBJ2-7, with 7 bases lining up with TRBD2. CDR1 SEHNR and CDR2 FQNEAQ come from the germline V gene (reference sequence). The CDR3 totals 17 residues. J gave up 1 base and V 3 bases, and 12 bases lay outside the gene matches. CDR3: CASSFPLGGGESYEQYF. The CDR3 region has the DNA TGTGCCAGCAGCTTTCCCTTGGGGGGGGGAGAATCCTACGAGCAGTACTTC.

This sequence joins TRBV10-3 and TRBJ1-5, with D possibly TRBD1 on 6 matching bases. The V gene lost 10 bases and the J gene lost 1 base, with 14 bases spanning the gap. The length of the CDR3 is 14 residues. Germline lookup yields CDR1 ENHRY and CDR2 SYGVKD. DNA for the CDR3: TGTGCCAGCGGCGGGGGCCTGAGCAATCAGCCCCAGCATTTT. This translates into CASGGGLSNQPQHF.

This chain connects TRBV7-9 to TRBJ2-3, with D possibly TRBD2 on 5 matching bases. With 2 bases removed from V and 6 bases from J, the gap between germline ends came to 9 bases. From germline, CDR1 is SEHNR and CDR2 FQNEAQ (reference sequence). The CDR3 runs to 13 residues. CDR3 sequence (DNA): TGTGCCAGCAGCTTACTGGGCGGGGATACGCAGTATTTT. Amino acid sequence: CASSLLGGDTQYF. Full variable domain (remainder filled in from reference TRBV7-9 and TRBJ2-3): DTGVSQNPRHKITKRGQNVTFRCDPISEHNRLYWYRQTLGQGPEFLTYFQNEAQLEKSRLLSDRFSAERPKGSFSTLEIQRTEQGDSAMYLCASSLLGGDTQYFGPGTRLTVL.